This T cell receptor (beta chain) is drawn from a study of technical replicates of blood from several donors. The CDR3 is made up of 14 amino acids. Germline V gene lookup returns CDR1 SGHTA and CDR2 FQGNSA. Trimming took 5 bases from V and 5 from J; bases not matched to a gene: 7. The method was immunoSEQ multiplex PCR; TCRdb's version includes in-frame clones alone and lacks a portion of them. Of tens of thousands of clones listed, about 86% were seen once; the top ten hold about 4.8%. The chain joins TRBV7-2 to TRBJ2-5; TRBD1 matches at 8 bases. The sequence derives from a human donor in good health. Some clones in this sample may be carry-over from other donors' samples. The sample was PBMCs. The CDR3 DNA sequence: TGTGCCAGCAGCCGGACAGGGCCTGGGGAGACCCAGTACTTC. Encoded protein: CASSRTGPGETQYF.